A selection of T cell receptor beta chains follows, all from one sample in a study of technical replicates of blood from a handful of donors. TCRdb's copy holds only in-frame clones and misses some; the assay was immunoSEQ multiplex PCR. The sample holds around 67,000 clones; 70% to 90% are singletons and the top ten take roughly 5.3%. The sample taken for sequencing was PBMCs. The receptor set was obtained from a human donor in good health. Some clones in this sample may be carry-over from other donors' samples. Both conserved end residues are part of each CDR3. D genes are given only for firm matches. The size field is filled for only some rows; it gives once, few, many or a size class.

TRBV5-1	once	TRBD2	TRBJ2-5	CASSWTSKETQYF	TGCGCCAGCAGCTGGACTAGTAAAGAGACCCAGTACTTC
TRBV5-1	-	TRBD1	TRBJ1-4	CASSLGQAAEKLFF	TGCGCCAGCAGCCTCGGACAGGCGGCTGAAAAACTGTTTTTT
TRBV29-1	-	TRBD2	TRBJ2-1	CSVEATGGSYNEQFF	TGCAGCGTTGAAGCAACCGGGGGGTCCTACAATGAGCAGTTCTTC
TRBV12-5	-	TRBD1	TRBJ1-5	CASAWTGGTYQPQHF	TGTGCTAGTGCTTGGACAGGCGGGACCTATCAGCCCCAGCATTTT
TRBV18	-	TRBD1	TRBJ1-6	CASSLGQGYNSPLHF	TGTGCCAGCTCACTCGGACAGGGCTATAATTCACCCCTCCACTTT
TRBV6-5	-	-	TRBJ1-2	CASSAWQSGYTF	TGTGCCAGCAGCGCCTGGCAGTCTGGCTACACCTTC
TRBV11-2	-	-	TRBJ1-2	CASSLVGSGDGYTF	TGTGCCAGCAGCTTAGTCGGGTCAGGGGATGGCTACACCTTC
TRBV5-6	-	-	TRBJ2-1	CASSLGRGQFF	TGTGCCAGCAGCTTGGGGCGAGGGCAGTTCTTC
TRBV5-6	-	-	TRBJ1-2	CASSFGSGGADYGYTF	TGTGCCAGCAGCTTCGGCTCGGGGGGCGCGGACTATGGCTACACCTTC
TRBV18	-	-	TRBJ2-1	CASSPTEAVGIAQFF	TGTGCCAGCTCACCGACGGAAGCGGTGGGTATAGCGCAGTTCTTC